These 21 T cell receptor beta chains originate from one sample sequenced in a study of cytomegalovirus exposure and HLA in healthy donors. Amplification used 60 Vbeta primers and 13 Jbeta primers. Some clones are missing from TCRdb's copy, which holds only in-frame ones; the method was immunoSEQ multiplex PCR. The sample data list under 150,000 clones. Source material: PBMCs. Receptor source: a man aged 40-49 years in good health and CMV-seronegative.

CDR3 coding DNA: TGCGCCAGCAGCCATGGAAGGACAGGGGGCGTCGACACTGAAGCTTTCTTT. The encoded protein is CASSHGRTGGVDTEAFF. This sequence joins TRBV4-1 and TRBJ1-1, with TRBD1 identical over 11 bases. The CDR3 runs to 17 residues. Germline values: CDR1 MGHRA, CDR2 YSYEKL. The junction had 9 bases not matched to a gene; V was cut back by 3 bases and J by 3 bases.

DNA for the CDR3: TGTGCCAGCAGCCCGGGACAGGGTAACTACGAGCAGTACTTC. It is translated as CASSPGQGNYEQYF. The J gene is TRBJ2-7, the V gene TRBV9, with 9 bases identical to TRBD1. V was pared by 4 bases and J by 3 bases, with 5 bases of the junction left unmatched. This CDR3 is 14 amino acids long. Looked up from germline, CDR1 is SGDLS and CDR2 is YYNGEE. Full variable domain (missing parts from reference TRBV9 and TRBJ2-7): DSGVTQTPKHLITATGQRVTLRCSPRSGDLSVYWYQQSLDQGLQFLIQYYNGEERAKGNILERFSAQQFPDLHSELNLSSLELGDSALYFCASSPGQGNYEQYFGPGTRLTVT.

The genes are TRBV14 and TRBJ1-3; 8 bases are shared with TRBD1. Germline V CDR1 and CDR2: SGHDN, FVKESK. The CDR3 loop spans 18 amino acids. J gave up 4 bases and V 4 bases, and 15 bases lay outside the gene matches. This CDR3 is CASSPLPPRGRRGNTIYF. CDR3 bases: TGTGCCAGCAGCCCTCTCCCCCCCAGGGGGCGAAGGGGAAACACCATATATTTT.

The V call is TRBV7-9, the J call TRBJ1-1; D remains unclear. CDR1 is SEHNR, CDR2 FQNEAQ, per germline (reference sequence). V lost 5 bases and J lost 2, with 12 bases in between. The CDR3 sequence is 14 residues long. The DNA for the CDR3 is TGTGCCAGCAGCCCAAGCGGAGTTAACACTGAAGCTTTCTTT. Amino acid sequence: CASSPSGVNTEAFF.

CDR3 in amino acids: CASSTPGLALDEQYF. In DNA form, the CDR3 reads TGTGCCAGTAGTACCCCGGGACTAGCCTTGGACGAGCAGTACTTC. The chain has TRBV19 and TRBJ2-7, with 9 bases lining up with TRBD2. This CDR3 is 15 amino acids long. V shed 4 bases, J shed 5 bases, and the junction held 9 bases outside the gene matches. The germline gives CDR1 LNHDA, CDR2 SQIVND (reference sequence).

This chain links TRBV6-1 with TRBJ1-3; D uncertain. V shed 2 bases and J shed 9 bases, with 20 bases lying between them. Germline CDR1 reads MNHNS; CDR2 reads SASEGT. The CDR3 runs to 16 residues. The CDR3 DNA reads TGTGCCAGCAGTGAACAAAGCGGAACCCTGGAAGTCACCATATATTTT. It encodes CASSEQSGTLEVTIYF.

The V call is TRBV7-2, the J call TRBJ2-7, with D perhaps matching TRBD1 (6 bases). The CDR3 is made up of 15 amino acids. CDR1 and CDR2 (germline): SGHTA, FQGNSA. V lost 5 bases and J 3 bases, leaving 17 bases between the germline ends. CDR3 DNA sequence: TGTGCCAGCAGCCGAACAGGGAAGAAGGGCTACGAGCAGTACTTC. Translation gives CASSRTGKKGYEQYF.

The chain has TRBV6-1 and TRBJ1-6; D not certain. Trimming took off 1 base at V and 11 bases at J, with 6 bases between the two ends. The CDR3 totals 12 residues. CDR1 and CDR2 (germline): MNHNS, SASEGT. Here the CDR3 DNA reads TGTGCCAGCAGTGAAGTCTCCCCACCCCTCCACTTT. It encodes CASSEVSPPLHF.

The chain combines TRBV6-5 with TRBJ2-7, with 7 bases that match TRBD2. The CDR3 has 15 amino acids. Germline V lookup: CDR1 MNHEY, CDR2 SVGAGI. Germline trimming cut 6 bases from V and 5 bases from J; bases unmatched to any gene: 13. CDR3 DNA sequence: TGTGCCAGCAGGAAACTAGCGTCGGCGGGGGACGAGCAGTACTTC. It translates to CASRKLASAGDEQYF.

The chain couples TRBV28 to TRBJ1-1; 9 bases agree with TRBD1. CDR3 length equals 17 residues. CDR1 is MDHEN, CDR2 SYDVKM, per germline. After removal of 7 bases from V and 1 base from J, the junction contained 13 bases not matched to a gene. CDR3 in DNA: TGTGCCAGCAATACTCAAGGGACAGGGATAAAGAACACTGAAGCTTTCTTT. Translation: CASNTQGTGIKNTEAFF.

CDR3 loop: CASSRLLNTEAFF. CDR3 coding DNA: TGTGCCAGTAGCCGACTCTTGAACACTGAAGCTTTCTTT. This chain joins TRBV19 and TRBJ1-1, with D unclear. V was shortened by 6 bases and J by 0 bases, with 8 bases between the two germline ends. The CDR3 is 13 residues long. The germline V gene has CDR1 LNHDA and CDR2 SQIVND (reference sequence).

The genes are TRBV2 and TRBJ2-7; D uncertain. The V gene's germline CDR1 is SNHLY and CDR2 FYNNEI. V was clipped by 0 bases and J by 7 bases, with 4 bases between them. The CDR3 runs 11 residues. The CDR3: CASSEAGEQYF. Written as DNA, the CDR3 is TGTGCCAGCAGTGAAGCCGGTGAGCAGTACTTC.

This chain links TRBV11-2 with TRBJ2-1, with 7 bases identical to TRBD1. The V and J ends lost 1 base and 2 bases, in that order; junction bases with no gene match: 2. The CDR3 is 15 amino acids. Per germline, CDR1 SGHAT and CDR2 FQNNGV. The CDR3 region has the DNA TGTGCCAGCAGCTTAGGGCAGGGGGCCTACAATGAGCAGTTCTTC. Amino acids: CASSLGQGAYNEQFF.

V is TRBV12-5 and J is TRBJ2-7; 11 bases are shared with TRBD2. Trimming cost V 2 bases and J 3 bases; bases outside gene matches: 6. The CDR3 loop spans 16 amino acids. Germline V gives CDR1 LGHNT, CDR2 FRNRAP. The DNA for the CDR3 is TGTGCTAGTGGTTTGTCTCCCGGGACTAGCGGCTACGAGCAGTACTTC. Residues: CASGLSPGTSGYEQYF. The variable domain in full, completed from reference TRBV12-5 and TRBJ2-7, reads DARVTQTPRHKVTEMGQEVTMRCQPILGHNTVFWYRQTMMQGLELLAYFRNRAPLDDSGMPKDRFSAEMPDATLATLKIQPSEPRDSAVYFCASGLSPGTSGYEQYFGPGTRLTVT.

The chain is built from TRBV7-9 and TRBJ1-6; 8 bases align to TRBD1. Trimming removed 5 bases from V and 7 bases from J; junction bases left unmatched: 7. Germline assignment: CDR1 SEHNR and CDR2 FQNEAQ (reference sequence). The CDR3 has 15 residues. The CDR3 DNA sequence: TGTGCCAGCAGCCAAAAGGGACAGGTCAATTCACCCCTCCACTTT. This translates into CASSQKGQVNSPLHF.

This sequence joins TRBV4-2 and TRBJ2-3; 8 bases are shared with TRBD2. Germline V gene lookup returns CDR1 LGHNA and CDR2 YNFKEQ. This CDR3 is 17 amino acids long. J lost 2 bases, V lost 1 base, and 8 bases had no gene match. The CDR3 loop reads CASSQVGSGVSTDTQYF. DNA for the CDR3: TGTGCCAGCAGCCAAGTAGGTAGCGGGGTTTCCACAGATACGCAGTATTTT.

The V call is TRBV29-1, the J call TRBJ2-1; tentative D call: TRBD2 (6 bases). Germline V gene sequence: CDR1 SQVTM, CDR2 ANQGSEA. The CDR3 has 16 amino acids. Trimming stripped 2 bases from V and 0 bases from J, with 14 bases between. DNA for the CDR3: TGCAGCGTTGAACGGGGTACTAGCAGCTCCTACAATGAGCAGTTCTTC. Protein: CSVERGTSSSYNEQFF.

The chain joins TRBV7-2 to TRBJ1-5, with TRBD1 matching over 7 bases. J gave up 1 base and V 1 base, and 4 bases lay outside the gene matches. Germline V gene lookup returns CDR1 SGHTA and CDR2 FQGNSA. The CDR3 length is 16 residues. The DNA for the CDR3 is TGTGCCAGCAGCTTAGTCACAGGGGTGAGCAATCAGCCCCAGCATTTT. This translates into CASSLVTGVSNQPQHF.

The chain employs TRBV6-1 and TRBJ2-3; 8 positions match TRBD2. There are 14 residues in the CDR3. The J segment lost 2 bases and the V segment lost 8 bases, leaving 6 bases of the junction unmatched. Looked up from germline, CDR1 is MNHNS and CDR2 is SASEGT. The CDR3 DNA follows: TGTGCCAGCCCACGGGGGGGCGTCACAGATACGCAGTATTTT. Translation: CASPRGGVTDTQYF.

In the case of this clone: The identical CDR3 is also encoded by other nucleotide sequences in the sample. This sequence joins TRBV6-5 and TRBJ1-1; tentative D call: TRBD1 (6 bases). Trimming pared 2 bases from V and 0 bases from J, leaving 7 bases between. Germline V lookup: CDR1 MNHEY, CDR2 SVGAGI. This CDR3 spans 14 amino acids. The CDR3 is CASSYRGLNTEAFF. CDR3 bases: TGTGCCAGCAGTTACAGGGGGTTGAACACTGAAGCTTTCTTT.

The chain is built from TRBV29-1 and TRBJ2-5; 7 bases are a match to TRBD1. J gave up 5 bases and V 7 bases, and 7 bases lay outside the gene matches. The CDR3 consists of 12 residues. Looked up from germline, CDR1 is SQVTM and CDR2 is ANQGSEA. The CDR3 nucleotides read TGCAGCGCAGGGGGATTTGGGGAGACCCAGTACTTC. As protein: CSAGGFGETQYF.